The entry that follows covers one TCR beta chain sequence. This clonotype was counted a few times. No cognate antigen has been identified for it. The sample holds no much larger clone one base away, and base qualities are not on file. The data stem from a study of CD8+CD57+ T cells in acquired aplastic anemia (dated by TCRdb to 2016 to 2019). About the full investigation: DNA extracted from sorted CD4+ and CD8+ cells had a mean of roughly 3.4 ug, with a range of about 0.18 to 27.4 ug. General conclusions and limits of the study: CD8+ Simpson's diversity did not differ significantly between patients and healthy controls (P=0.060). About 29 CD8+ CDR3 sequences were found to be shared between patients and controls, but these sequences appeared to be highly expressed in patients and within the immunodominant clones of the patients.

Genomic DNA served as template for TCR beta VDJ combination and CDR3 sequence profiling. An Illumina HiSeq 2000 was used for TCR repertoire sequencing. The published analysis was carried out like this. Repertoires were assessed using TRBV/TRBJ rearrangement plots, CDR3 size and DJ length profiles, and Simpson's diversity index. The immunodominant clone was defined as the most abundant DNA sequence in deep sequencing data. CDR3 amino acid sequences were checked for sharing between subjects and were compared against published repertoires and the VDJdb database. Through fastp at Q25 and MiXCR, TCRdb rebuilt clones from the public reads, retaining in-frame beta chains. Every CDR3 protein is listed once, alongside the most common genes and DNA of its rows. Here the V and J calls rest on TCRdb's processing, not on the authors' analysis. A total of a few hundred thousand distinct CDR3 sequences appear in this sample, 45% to 70% of them only once. The ten largest clones add up to 8% of the sample.

TCR repertoires of sorted CD4+ and CD8+ blood T cells from severe aplastic anemia patients and healthy subjects were deep-sequenced in the study. Ficoll-Paque density gradient centrifugation was used to isolate peripheral blood mononuclear cells. Before DNA extraction, CD4+ and CD8+ T cells were sorted by FACS or by magnetic beads. The CDR3 runs 14 amino acids, cysteine and phenylalanine included. The CDR3 DNA has 42 bases and is translated from base 1. For this chain, trimming is 3 bases at the V end and 8 bases at the J end, and the number of junction bases without a gene match is 3. Per the germline V gene, SGHTA is the CDR1 and FQGNSA is the CDR2.

The chain links TRBV7-2 with TRBJ1-6; 8 central bases correspond to TRBD1. The TCR originated in a human donor with severe aplastic anemia or a healthy control (not recorded which). The source material was sorted CD4+, CD8+, or CD8+CD57+ T cells (not recorded which) from PBMCs. In nucleotides, the sequence is TGTGCCAGCAGCTTGGCGGGACAGGATTCACCCCTCCACTTT. This encodes CASSLAGQDSPLHF.